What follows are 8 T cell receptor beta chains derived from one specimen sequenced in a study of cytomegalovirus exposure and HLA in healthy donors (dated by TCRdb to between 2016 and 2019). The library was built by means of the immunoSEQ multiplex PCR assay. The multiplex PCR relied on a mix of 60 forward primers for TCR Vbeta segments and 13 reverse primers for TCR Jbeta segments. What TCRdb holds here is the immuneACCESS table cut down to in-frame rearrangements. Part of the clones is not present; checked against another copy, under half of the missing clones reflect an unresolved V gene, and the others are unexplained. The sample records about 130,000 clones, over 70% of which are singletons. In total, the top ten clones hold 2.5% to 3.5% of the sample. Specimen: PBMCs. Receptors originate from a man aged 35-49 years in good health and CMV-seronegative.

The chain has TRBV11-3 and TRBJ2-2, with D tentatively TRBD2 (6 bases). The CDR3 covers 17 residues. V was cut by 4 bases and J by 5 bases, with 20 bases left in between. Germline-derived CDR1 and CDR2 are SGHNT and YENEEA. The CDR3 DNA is TGTGCCAGCAGCTCCGATTCCGGGGGAAGTAGGACCGGGGAGCTGTTTTTT. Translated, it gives CASSSDSGGSRTGELFF.

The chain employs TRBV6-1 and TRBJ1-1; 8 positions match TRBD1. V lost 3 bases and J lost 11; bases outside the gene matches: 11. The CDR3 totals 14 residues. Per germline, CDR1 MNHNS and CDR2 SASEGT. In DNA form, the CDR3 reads TGTGCCAGCAGTGACCCCTTCGGACAGGGAAGGGCTTTCTTT. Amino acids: CASSDPFGQGRAFF.

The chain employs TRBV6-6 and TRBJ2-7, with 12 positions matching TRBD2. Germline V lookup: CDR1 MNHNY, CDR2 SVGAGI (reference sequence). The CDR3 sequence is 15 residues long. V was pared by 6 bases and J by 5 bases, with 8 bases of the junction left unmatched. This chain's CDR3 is CASSPSGGAVNEQYF. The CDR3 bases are TGTGCCAGCAGCCCTAGCGGGGGGGCTGTGAACGAGCAGTACTTC.

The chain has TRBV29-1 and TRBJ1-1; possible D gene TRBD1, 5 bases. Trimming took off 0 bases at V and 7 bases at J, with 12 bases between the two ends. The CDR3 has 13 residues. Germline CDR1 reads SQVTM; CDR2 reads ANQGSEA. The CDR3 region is CSVEDGQGGEAFF. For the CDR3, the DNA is TGCAGCGTTGAAGATGGGCAGGGCGGTGAAGCTTTCTTT.

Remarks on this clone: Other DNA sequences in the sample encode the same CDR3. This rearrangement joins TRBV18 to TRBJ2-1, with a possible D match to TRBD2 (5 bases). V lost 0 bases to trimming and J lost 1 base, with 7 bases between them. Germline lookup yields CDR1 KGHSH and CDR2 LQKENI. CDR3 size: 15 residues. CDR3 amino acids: CASSPPSGSYNEQFF. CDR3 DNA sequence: TGTGCCAGCTCACCACCGTCGGGATCCTACAATGAGCAGTTCTTC.

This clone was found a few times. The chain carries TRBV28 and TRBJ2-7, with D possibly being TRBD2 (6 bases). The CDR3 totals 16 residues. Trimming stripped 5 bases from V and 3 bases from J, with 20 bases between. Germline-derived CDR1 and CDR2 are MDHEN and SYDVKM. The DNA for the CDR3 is TGTGCCAGCAGTGCTCGAGTTGGCGGGAAATTCTACGAGCAGTACTTC. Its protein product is CASSARVGGKFYEQYF.

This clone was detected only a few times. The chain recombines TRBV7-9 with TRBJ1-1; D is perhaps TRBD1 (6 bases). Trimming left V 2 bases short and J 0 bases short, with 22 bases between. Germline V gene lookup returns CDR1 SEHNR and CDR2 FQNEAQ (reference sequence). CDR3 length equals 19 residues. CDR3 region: CASSLFGAGVIEMNTEAFF. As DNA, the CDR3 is TGTGCCAGCAGCTTATTCGGCGCAGGGGTAATCGAGATGAACACTGAAGCTTTCTTT.

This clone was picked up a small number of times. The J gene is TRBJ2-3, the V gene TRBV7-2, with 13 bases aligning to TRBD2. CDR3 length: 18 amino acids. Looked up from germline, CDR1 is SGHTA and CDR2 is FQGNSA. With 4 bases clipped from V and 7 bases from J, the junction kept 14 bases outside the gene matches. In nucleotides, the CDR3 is TGTGCCAGCAGCTATAAGTTAGGGACTAGCGGGACGACCCATACGCAGTATTTT. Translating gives CASSYKLGTSGTTHTQYF.